What follows are 4 T cell receptor beta chains derived from one specimen sequenced in a study of long-term antiretroviral therapy in people with HIV. At the survey level, the v3.0 immunoSEQ assay was run. Sequencing was performed with immunoSEQ multiplex PCR; in TCRdb, only in-frame clones are kept and a portion is missing. The data contain around 32,000 clones, 95% to 98% of them seen just once; the ten biggest clones take up under 2.5%. Sample: unsorted PBMCs, taken 7.6 years after starting antiretroviral therapy. All receptors come from a man aged 30 to 39 with HIV.

V usage is TRBV29-1 and J usage is TRBJ2-7, with TRBD1 matching 8 bases. V gave up 6 bases and J gave up 7 bases; unmatched junction bases: 8. The CDR3 is 12 residues long. Germline V CDR1 and CDR2: SQVTM, ANQGSEA. CDR3 loop: CSVQGGPGEQYF. CDR3 nucleotide sequence: TGCAGCGTACAGGGGGGACCGGGGGAGCAGTACTTC.

The chain recombines TRBV7-2 with TRBJ1-1; weak D call: TRBD1 (5 bases). The CDR3 is made up of 13 amino acids. Trimming took 5 bases from V and 3 from J, leaving 10 bases between them. Germline lookup yields CDR1 SGHTA and CDR2 FQGNSA. DNA for the CDR3: TGTGCCAGCAGCCAGGGACGGTACACTGAAGCTTTCTTT. Residues: CASSQGRYTEAFF.

The rearrangement joins TRBV14 to TRBJ2-3; D not certain. The CDR3 extends over 16 amino acids. Germline CDR1 is SGHDN and CDR2 is FVKESK. V was cut by 0 bases and J by 6 bases, with 16 bases left in between. This chain's CDR3 is CASSQEMFGSLDTQYF. The CDR3 DNA reads TGTGCCAGCAGCCAAGAAATGTTTGGCAGCCTGGATACGCAGTATTTT.

V gene TRBV29-1 combines with J gene TRBJ1-1, with D possibly TRBD1 on 5 matching bases. Trimming left V 7 bases short and J 4 bases short, with 16 bases between. The CDR3 length is 13 residues. CDR1 is SQVTM and CDR2 is ANQGSEA in the germline V gene. The CDR3 bases are TGCAGCGAAGGGATTGGGGCGGGCACTGAAGCTTTCTTT. It is translated as CSEGIGAGTEAFF.